The rows below give T cell receptor beta chains drawn from one sample of a study of blood T cell repertoires in COVID-19. TCRdb's copy holds only in-frame clones and misses some; the assay was immunoSEQ multiplex PCR. The table shows about 300,000 clones, with 70% to 90% occurring only once. The sample consisted of peripheral blood. These receptors were obtained from a man younger than 30 who had recovered from COVID-19. The CDR3 runs from the conserved cysteine through the conserved F or W. Fields, in order: CDR3 length, J gene, clone size, D gene, V gene, CDR3 protein, CDR3 DNA. D genes are given only for firm matches. Some rows mark clone size as missing; the rest say once, few, many or name a class of expanded clone.

cdr3_length: 14
j_call: TRBJ2-3
clone_size: -
d_call: -
v_call: TRBV25-1
cdr3_aa: CASSLLASTDTQYF
cdr3_nt: TGTGCCAGCAGTTTGCTGGCTAGCACAGATACGCAGTATTTT

cdr3_length: 15
j_call: TRBJ2-5
clone_size: -
d_call: TRBD2
v_call: TRBV6-5
cdr3_aa: CASRDYRTSEETQYF
cdr3_nt: TGTGCCAGCAGAGACTATAGGACTAGCGAAGAGACCCAGTACTTC

cdr3_length: 13
j_call: TRBJ2-3
clone_size: -
d_call: TRBD2
v_call: TRBV23-1
cdr3_aa: CAPKGLRMDTQYF
cdr3_nt: TGCGCCCCCAAGGGACTAAGGATGGATACGCAGTATTTT

cdr3_length: 15
j_call: TRBJ2-7
clone_size: -
d_call: -
v_call: TRBV4-1
cdr3_aa: CASSQDAGLAYEQYF
cdr3_nt: TGCGCCAGCAGCCAAGATGCAGGGTTAGCCTACGAGCAGTACTTC

cdr3_length: 11
j_call: TRBJ1-1
clone_size: -
d_call: -
v_call: TRBV30
cdr3_aa: CAWSIQVEAFF
cdr3_nt: TGTGCCTGGAGTATTCAGGTAGAAGCTTTCTTT

cdr3_length: 15
j_call: TRBJ2-2
clone_size: -
d_call: -
v_call: TRBV7-9
cdr3_aa: CASSFLAPGTGELFF
cdr3_nt: TGTGCCAGCAGCTTCCTAGCCCCGGGTACCGGGGAGCTGTTTTTT

cdr3_length: 15
j_call: TRBJ2-1
clone_size: -
d_call: TRBD2
v_call: TRBV7-6
cdr3_aa: CASSLPLGRDNEQFF
cdr3_nt: TGTGCCAGCAGCTTACCTTTAGGGAGGGACAATGAGCAGTTCTTC

cdr3_length: 12
j_call: TRBJ1-1
clone_size: -
d_call: -
v_call: TRBV9
cdr3_aa: CASSAGGGVAFF
cdr3_nt: TGTGCCAGCAGCGCCGGAGGGGGGGTAGCTTTCTTT

cdr3_length: 16
j_call: TRBJ2-1
clone_size: -
d_call: -
v_call: TRBV10-3
cdr3_aa: CAISESWTSGDNEQFF
cdr3_nt: TGTGCCATCAGTGAGTCCTGGACTTCGGGGGACAATGAGCAGTTCTTC

cdr3_length: 16
j_call: TRBJ2-1
clone_size: -
d_call: TRBD2
v_call: TRBV7-9
cdr3_aa: CASSLPNRGGGHEQFF
cdr3_nt: TGTGCCAGCAGCTTACCCAACCGGGGGGGCGGACATGAGCAGTTCTTC

cdr3_length: 12
j_call: TRBJ2-1
clone_size: -
d_call: -
v_call: TRBV5-1
cdr3_aa: CASSLQRNEQFF
cdr3_nt: TGCGCCAGCAGCCTCCAGCGGAATGAGCAGTTCTTC

cdr3_length: 15
j_call: TRBJ2-7
clone_size: -
d_call: TRBD1
v_call: TRBV7-2
cdr3_aa: CASSLPGQGGNEQYF
cdr3_nt: TGTGCCAGCAGCTTGCCGGGACAGGGTGGCAACGAGCAGTACTTC

cdr3_length: 11
j_call: TRBJ2-7
clone_size: -
d_call: -
v_call: TRBV7-9
cdr3_aa: CASSFVYEQYF
cdr3_nt: TGTGCCAGCAGCTTCGTTTACGAGCAGTACTTC

cdr3_length: 16
j_call: TRBJ1-1
clone_size: -
d_call: -
v_call: TRBV4-1
cdr3_aa: CASSHAPGTSNTEAFF
cdr3_nt: TGCGCCAGCAGCCACGCCCCCGGGACTTCTAACACTGAAGCTTTCTTT

cdr3_length: 18
j_call: TRBJ2-3
clone_size: -
d_call: TRBD2
v_call: TRBV3-1/TRBV3-2
cdr3_aa: CASSQEVGGSYRTDTQYF
cdr3_nt: TGTGCCAGCAGCCAAGAAGTGGGCGGGAGTTATCGCACAGATACGCAGTATTTT

cdr3_length: 13
j_call: TRBJ1-2
clone_size: -
d_call: -
v_call: TRBV7-9
cdr3_aa: CASSTTGSDGYTF
cdr3_nt: TGTGCCAGCAGCACGACAGGATCGGATGGCTACACCTTC

cdr3_length: 14
j_call: TRBJ1-2
clone_size: once
d_call: -
v_call: TRBV9
cdr3_aa: CASSVRQADYGYTF
cdr3_nt: TGTGCCAGCAGCGTTCGACAGGCCGACTATGGCTACACCTTC

cdr3_length: 14
j_call: TRBJ2-2
clone_size: few
d_call: -
v_call: TRBV19
cdr3_aa: CASSIGQNTGELFF
cdr3_nt: TGTGCCAGTAGTATTGGACAGAACACCGGGGAGCTGTTTTTT

cdr3_length: 15
j_call: TRBJ2-3
clone_size: -
d_call: -
v_call: TRBV10-3
cdr3_aa: CAISESRESTDTQYF
cdr3_nt: TGTGCCATCAGTGAGTCGAGGGAGTCAACAGATACGCAGTATTTT

cdr3_length: 18
j_call: TRBJ2-1
clone_size: -
d_call: TRBD2
v_call: TRBV9
cdr3_aa: CASSVEGTSGSPYNEQFF
cdr3_nt: TGTGCCAGCAGCGTGGAAGGGACTAGCGGGAGTCCCTACAATGAGCAGTTCTTC

cdr3_length: 16
j_call: TRBJ2-2
clone_size: -
d_call: TRBD1
v_call: TRBV4-3
cdr3_aa: CASSQVFQGVAGELFF
cdr3_nt: TGCGCCAGCAGCCAAGTCTTCCAGGGGGTCGCCGGGGAGCTGTTTTTT

cdr3_length: 18
j_call: TRBJ2-7
clone_size: once
d_call: -
v_call: TRBV5-1
cdr3_aa: CASSPLGLGGRGDYEQYF
cdr3_nt: TGCGCCAGCAGCCCCTTGGGCCTAGGGGGCAGGGGGGACTACGAGCAGTACTTC

cdr3_length: 14
j_call: TRBJ2-5
clone_size: -
d_call: -
v_call: TRBV29-1
cdr3_aa: CSVEKNRYQETQYF
cdr3_nt: TGCAGCGTTGAAAAGAACAGGTACCAAGAGACCCAGTACTTC

cdr3_length: 13
j_call: TRBJ1-4
clone_size: -
d_call: -
v_call: TRBV3-1/TRBV3-2
cdr3_aa: CASSQFRGRKLFF
cdr3_nt: TGTGCCAGCAGCCAATTCAGGGGTCGAAAACTGTTTTTT

cdr3_length: 14
j_call: TRBJ2-1
clone_size: once
d_call: TRBD1
v_call: TRBV5-1
cdr3_aa: CASTQGADYNEQFF
cdr3_nt: TGCGCCAGCACCCAGGGGGCGGACTATAATGAGCAGTTCTTC

cdr3_length: 13
j_call: TRBJ2-1
clone_size: few
d_call: -
v_call: TRBV7-9
cdr3_aa: CASSSPAYNEQFF
cdr3_nt: TGTGCCAGCAGTTCTCCAGCCTACAATGAGCAGTTCTTC

cdr3_length: 17
j_call: TRBJ2-4
clone_size: -
d_call: TRBD1
v_call: TRBV18
cdr3_aa: CASSLATGTVAKNIQYF
cdr3_nt: TGTGCCAGCTCACTAGCAACCGGGACAGTAGCCAAAAACATTCAGTACTTC

cdr3_length: 17
j_call: TRBJ1-2
clone_size: few
d_call: -
v_call: TRBV3-1/TRBV3-2
cdr3_aa: CASSRDRQFGGGYGYTF
cdr3_nt: TGTGCCAGCAGCCGCGATAGGCAATTCGGGGGGGGTTATGGCTACACCTTC

cdr3_length: 13
j_call: TRBJ2-7
clone_size: -
d_call: -
v_call: TRBV5-1
cdr3_aa: CASSSNPSYEQYF
cdr3_nt: TGCGCCAGCAGCAGCAATCCGTCCTACGAGCAGTACTTC

cdr3_length: 17
j_call: TRBJ2-5
clone_size: -
d_call: TRBD2
v_call: TRBV3-1/TRBV3-2
cdr3_aa: CASSQDRSAGGKQTQYF
cdr3_nt: TGTGCCAGCAGCCAAGATCGATCAGCGGGAGGAAAACAGACCCAGTACTTC

cdr3_length: 14
j_call: TRBJ1-6
clone_size: once
d_call: -
v_call: TRBV7-3
cdr3_aa: CASSFGSYNSPLHF
cdr3_nt: TGTGCCAGCAGCTTCGGCTCCTATAATTCACCCCTCCACTTT

cdr3_length: 15
j_call: TRBJ2-7
clone_size: -
d_call: -
v_call: TRBV5-1
cdr3_aa: CASSLVSGLTYEQYF
cdr3_nt: TGCGCCAGCAGCTTGGTCAGCGGGTTAACCTACGAGCAGTACTTC

cdr3_length: 17
j_call: TRBJ1-4
clone_size: -
d_call: -
v_call: TRBV4-2
cdr3_aa: CASSQVLILTTNEKLFF
cdr3_nt: TGTGCCAGCAGCCAGGTGTTAATACTTACAACTAATGAAAAACTGTTTTTT

cdr3_length: 13
j_call: TRBJ2-7
clone_size: -
d_call: -
v_call: TRBV18
cdr3_aa: CASSPPSSYEQYF
cdr3_nt: TGTGCCAGCTCACCACCCAGCTCCTACGAGCAGTACTTC

cdr3_length: 14
j_call: TRBJ2-5
clone_size: -
d_call: -
v_call: TRBV6-1
cdr3_aa: CASSELTGIETQYF
cdr3_nt: TGTGCCAGCAGTGAGCTAACAGGGATCGAGACCCAGTACTTC

cdr3_length: 16
j_call: TRBJ2-5
clone_size: few
d_call: -
v_call: TRBV3-1/TRBV3-2
cdr3_aa: CASSPKQGFIGETQYF
cdr3_nt: TGTGCCAGCAGCCCTAAACAGGGTTTCATTGGAGAGACCCAGTACTTC

cdr3_length: 15
j_call: TRBJ1-4
clone_size: -
d_call: TRBD1
v_call: TRBV4-2
cdr3_aa: CASSPPGTGSEKLFF
cdr3_nt: TGTGCCAGCAGCCCCCCGGGGACAGGGAGTGAAAAACTGTTTTTT

cdr3_length: 13
j_call: TRBJ1-1
clone_size: -
d_call: -
v_call: TRBV5-4
cdr3_aa: CASSLDRYTEAFF
cdr3_nt: TGTGCCAGCAGCTTGGACAGGTACACTGAAGCTTTCTTT

cdr3_length: 14
j_call: TRBJ1-1
clone_size: -
d_call: -
v_call: TRBV19
cdr3_aa: CASKRDKDVLEAFF
cdr3_nt: TGTGCCAGTAAACGGGACAAGGACGTCCTTGAAGCTTTCTTT

cdr3_length: 16
j_call: TRBJ1-2
clone_size: -
d_call: -
v_call: TRBV4-1
cdr3_aa: CASSQDAPGPSYGYTF
cdr3_nt: TGCGCCAGCAGCCAAGACGCGCCAGGGCCCTCCTATGGCTACACCTTC

cdr3_length: 14
j_call: TRBJ2-7
clone_size: -
d_call: TRBD1
v_call: TRBV5-1
cdr3_aa: CASSLAGGSYEQYF
cdr3_nt: TGCGCCAGCAGCTTGGCAGGGGGCTCCTACGAGCAGTACTTC

cdr3_length: 16
j_call: TRBJ1-2
clone_size: -
d_call: -
v_call: TRBV21-1
cdr3_aa: CASTRQGNRDYYGYTF
cdr3_nt: TGTGCCAGCACCCGACAGGGGAATCGGGATTACTATGGCTACACCTTC

cdr3_length: 15
j_call: TRBJ1-2
clone_size: -
d_call: TRBD1
v_call: TRBV28
cdr3_aa: CASKTLGQLNYGYTF
cdr3_nt: TGTGCCAGCAAAACCTTGGGACAGCTTAACTATGGCTACACCTTC